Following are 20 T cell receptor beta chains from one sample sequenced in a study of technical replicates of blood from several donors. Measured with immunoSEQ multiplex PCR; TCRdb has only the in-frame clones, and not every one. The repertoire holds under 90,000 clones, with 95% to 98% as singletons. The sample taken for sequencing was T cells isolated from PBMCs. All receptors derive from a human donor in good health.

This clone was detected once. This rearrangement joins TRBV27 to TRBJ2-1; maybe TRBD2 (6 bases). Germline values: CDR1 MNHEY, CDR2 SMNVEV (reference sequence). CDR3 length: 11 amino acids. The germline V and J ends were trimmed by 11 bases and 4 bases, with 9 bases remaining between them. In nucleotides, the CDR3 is TGTGCCTCCCGGGAGTACAATGAGCAGTTCTTC. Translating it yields CASREYNEQFF.

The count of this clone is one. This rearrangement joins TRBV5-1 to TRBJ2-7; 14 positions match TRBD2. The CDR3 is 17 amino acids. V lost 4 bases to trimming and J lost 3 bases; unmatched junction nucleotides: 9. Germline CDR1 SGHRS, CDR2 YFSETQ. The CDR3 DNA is TGCGCCAGCAGCCTGAGGGGGACTAGCGGGGGAAGCTACGAGCAGTACTTC. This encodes CASSLRGTSGGSYEQYF.

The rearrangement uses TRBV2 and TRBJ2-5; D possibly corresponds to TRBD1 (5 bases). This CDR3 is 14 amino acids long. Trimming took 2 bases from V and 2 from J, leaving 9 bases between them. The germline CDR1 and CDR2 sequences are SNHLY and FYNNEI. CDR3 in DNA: TGTGCCAGCAGTGAATTAAGGGGTCAAGAGACCCAGTACTTC. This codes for CASSELRGQETQYF.

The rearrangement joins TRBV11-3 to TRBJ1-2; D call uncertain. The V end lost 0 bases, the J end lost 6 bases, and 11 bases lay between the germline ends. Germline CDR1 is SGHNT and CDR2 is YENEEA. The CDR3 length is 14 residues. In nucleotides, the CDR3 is TGTGCCAGCAGCTTAGATCACGGGGTTGATGGCTACACCTTC. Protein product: CASSLDHGVDGYTF.

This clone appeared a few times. CDR3 in amino acids: CASSLSGRPPTDTQYF. CDR3 DNA sequence: TGCGCCAGCAGCTTAAGCGGGAGGCCCCCCACAGATACGCAGTATTTT. The chain carries TRBV5-1 and TRBJ2-3, with 9 bases aligning to TRBD2. This CDR3 spans 16 amino acids. The V and J ends lost 2 bases and 2 bases, in that order; junction bases with no gene match: 6. The germline V gene encodes CDR1 SGHRS and CDR2 YFSETQ.

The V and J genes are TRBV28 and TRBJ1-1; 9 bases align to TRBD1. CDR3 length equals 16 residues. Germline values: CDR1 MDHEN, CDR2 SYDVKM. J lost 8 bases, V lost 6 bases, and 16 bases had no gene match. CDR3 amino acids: CASRVHLGQGPPEAFF. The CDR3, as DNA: TGTGCCAGCAGGGTACATTTGGGACAGGGTCCACCCGAAGCTTTCTTT. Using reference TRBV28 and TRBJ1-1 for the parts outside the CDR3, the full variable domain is DVKVTQSSRYLVKRTGEKVFLECVQDMDHENMFWYRQDPGLGLRLIYFSYDVKMKEKGDIPEGYSVSREKKERFSLILESASTNQTSMYLCASRVHLGQGPPEAFFGQGTRLTVV.

CDR3 coding DNA: TGCGCCAGCAGCGGGATGGGGCGCAATGAGCAGTTCTTC. Protein: CASSGMGRNEQFF. The V and J genes are TRBV5-1 and TRBJ2-1; tentative D call: TRBD1 (5 bases). V lost 4 bases and J lost 6, with 11 bases in between. The CDR3 is made up of 13 amino acids. Germline V lookup: CDR1 SGHRS, CDR2 YFSETQ.

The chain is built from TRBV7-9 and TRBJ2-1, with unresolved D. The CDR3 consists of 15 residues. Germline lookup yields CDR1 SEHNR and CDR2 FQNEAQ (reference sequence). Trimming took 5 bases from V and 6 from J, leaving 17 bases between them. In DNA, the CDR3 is TGTGCCAGCAGCCCTGATTCTCACTCAAGCAATGAGCAGTTCTTC. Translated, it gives CASSPDSHSSNEQFF.

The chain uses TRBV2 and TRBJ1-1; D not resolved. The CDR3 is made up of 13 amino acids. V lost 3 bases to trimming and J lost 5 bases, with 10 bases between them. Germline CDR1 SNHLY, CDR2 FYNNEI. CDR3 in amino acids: CASSEVVWTEAFF. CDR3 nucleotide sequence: TGTGCCAGCAGTGAGGTAGTGTGGACTGAAGCTTTCTTT.

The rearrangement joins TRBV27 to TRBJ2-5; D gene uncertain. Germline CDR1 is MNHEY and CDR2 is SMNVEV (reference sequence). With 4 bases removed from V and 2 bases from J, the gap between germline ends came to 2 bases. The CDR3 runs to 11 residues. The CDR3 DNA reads TGTGCCAGCAGTTCGCAAGAGACCCAGTACTTC. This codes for CASSSQETQYF.

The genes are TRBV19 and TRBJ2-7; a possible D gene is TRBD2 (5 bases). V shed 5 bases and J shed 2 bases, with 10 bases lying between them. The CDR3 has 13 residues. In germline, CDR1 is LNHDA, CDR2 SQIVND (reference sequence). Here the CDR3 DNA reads TGTGCCAGTAGTTTCCCCGGGGCCTACGAGCAGTACTTC. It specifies CASSFPGAYEQYF.

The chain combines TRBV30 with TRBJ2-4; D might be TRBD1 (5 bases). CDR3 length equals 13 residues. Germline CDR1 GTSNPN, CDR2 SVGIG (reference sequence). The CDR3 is CAHSTGRTNIQYF. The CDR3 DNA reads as TGTGCTCACTCTACAGGTCGCACAAACATTCAGTACTTC.

CDR3 protein: CASSIVWDRNYGYTF. The CDR3 bases are TGTGCCAGTAGTATTGTATGGGACAGAAACTATGGCTACACCTTC. The J gene is TRBJ1-2, the V gene TRBV19; 7 nucleotides line up with TRBD1. CDR1 is LNHDA, CDR2 SQIVND, per germline (reference sequence). The CDR3 is made up of 15 amino acids. J was trimmed by 2 bases and V by 3 bases; bases with no gene match: 6.

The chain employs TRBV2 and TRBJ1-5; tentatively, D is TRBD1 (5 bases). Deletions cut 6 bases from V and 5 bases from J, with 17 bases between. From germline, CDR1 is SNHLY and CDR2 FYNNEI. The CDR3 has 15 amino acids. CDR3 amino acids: CASRDTEKGDQPQHF. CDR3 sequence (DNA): TGTGCCAGCAGGGACACGGAAAAGGGCGATCAGCCCCAGCATTTT.

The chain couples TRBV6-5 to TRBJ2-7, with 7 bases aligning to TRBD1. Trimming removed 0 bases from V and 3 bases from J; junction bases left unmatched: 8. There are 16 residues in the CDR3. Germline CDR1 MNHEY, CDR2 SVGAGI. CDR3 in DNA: TGTGCCAGCAGTTACTCGACGACCGGGACAGACTACGAGCAGTACTTC. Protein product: CASSYSTTGTDYEQYF.

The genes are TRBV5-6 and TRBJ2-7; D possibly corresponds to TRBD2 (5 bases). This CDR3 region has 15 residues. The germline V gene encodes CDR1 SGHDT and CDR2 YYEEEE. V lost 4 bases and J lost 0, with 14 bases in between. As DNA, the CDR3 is TGTGCCAGCAGCCCCGCCCCCGACTACTCCTACGAGCAGTACTTC. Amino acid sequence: CASSPAPDYSYEQYF.

For the CDR3, the DNA is TGTGCCAGCAGTTTATCGGGCCGAACCGGCCAAGAGACCCAGTACTTC. This sequence encodes CASSLSGRTGQETQYF. The rearrangement joins TRBV27 to TRBJ2-5; D unclear. CDR1 is MNHEY, CDR2 SMNVEV, per germline (reference sequence). The CDR3 covers 16 residues. V was cut by 0 bases and J by 1 base, with 12 bases left in between.

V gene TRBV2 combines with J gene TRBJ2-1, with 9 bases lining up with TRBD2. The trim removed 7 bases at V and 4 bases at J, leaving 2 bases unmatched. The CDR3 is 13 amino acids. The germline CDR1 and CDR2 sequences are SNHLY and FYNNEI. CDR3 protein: CASTSGEYNEQFF. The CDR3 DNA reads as TGTGCCAGCACTAGCGGGGAATACAATGAGCAGTTCTTC.

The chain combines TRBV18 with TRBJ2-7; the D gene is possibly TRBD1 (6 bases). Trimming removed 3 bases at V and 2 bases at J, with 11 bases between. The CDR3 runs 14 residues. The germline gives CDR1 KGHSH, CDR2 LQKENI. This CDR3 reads CASSPDSATYEQYF. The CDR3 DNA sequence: TGTGCCAGCTCACCGGACAGCGCAACCTACGAGCAGTACTTC.

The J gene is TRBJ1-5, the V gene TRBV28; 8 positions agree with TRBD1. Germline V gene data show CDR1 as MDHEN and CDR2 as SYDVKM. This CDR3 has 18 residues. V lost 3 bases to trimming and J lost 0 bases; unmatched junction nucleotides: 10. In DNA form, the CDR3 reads TGTGCCAGCAGTTTCTTTAGGACAGGGTCCTATAGCAATCAGCCCCAGCATTTT. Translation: CASSFFRTGSYSNQPQHF.